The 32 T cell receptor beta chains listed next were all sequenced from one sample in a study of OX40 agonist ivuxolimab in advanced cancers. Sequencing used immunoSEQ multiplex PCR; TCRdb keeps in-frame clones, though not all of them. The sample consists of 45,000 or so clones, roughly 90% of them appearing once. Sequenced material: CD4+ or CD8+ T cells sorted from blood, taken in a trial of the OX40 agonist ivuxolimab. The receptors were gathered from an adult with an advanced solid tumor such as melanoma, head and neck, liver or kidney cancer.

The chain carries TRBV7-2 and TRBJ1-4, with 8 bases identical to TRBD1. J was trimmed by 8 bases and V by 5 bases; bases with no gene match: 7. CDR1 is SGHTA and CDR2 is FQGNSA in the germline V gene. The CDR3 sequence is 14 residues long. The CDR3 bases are TGTGCCAGCAGCGTCCGACAGGGGAGGGAAAAACTGTTTTTT. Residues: CASSVRQGREKLFF.

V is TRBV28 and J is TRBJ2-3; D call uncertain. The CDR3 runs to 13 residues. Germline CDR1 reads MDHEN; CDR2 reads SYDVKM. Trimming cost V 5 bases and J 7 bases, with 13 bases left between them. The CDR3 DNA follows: TGTGCCAGCAGTCGGTCAGCTACTAATACGCAGTATTTT. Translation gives CASSRSATNTQYF.

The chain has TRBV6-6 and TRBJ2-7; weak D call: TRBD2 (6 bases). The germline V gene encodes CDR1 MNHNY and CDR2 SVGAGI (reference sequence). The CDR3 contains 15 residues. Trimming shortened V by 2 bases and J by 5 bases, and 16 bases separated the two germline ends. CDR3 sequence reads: CASSYLGGAANEQYF. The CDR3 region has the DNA TGTGCCAGCAGTTACCTCGGAGGGGCAGCCAACGAGCAGTACTTC.

CDR3 in DNA: TGTGCCAGCAGCTTACTCGGGACAGGGGACGAGCAGTACTTC. Translating it yields CASSLLGTGDEQYF. The chain links TRBV7-9 to TRBJ2-7; 10 bases are shared with TRBD1. J gave up 5 bases and V 2 bases, and 3 bases lay outside the gene matches. Germline CDR1 SEHNR, CDR2 FQNEAQ (reference sequence). CDR3 length: 14 residues. The whole variable domain, filled in from reference TRBV7-9 and TRBJ2-7, reads DTGVSQNPRHKITKRGQNVTFRCDPISEHNRLYWYRQTLGQGPEFLTYFQNEAQLEKSRLLSDRFSAERPKGSFSTLEIQRTEQGDSAMYLCASSLLGTGDEQYFGPGTRLTVT.

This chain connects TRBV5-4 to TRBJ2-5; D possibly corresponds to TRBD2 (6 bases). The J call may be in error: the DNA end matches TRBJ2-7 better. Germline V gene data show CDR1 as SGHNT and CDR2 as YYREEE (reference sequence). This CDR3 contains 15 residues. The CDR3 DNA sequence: TGTGCCAGCAGCTTGGGGCGGGACCTAGGATACGAGCAGTACTTC. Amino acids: CASSLGRDLGYEQYF.

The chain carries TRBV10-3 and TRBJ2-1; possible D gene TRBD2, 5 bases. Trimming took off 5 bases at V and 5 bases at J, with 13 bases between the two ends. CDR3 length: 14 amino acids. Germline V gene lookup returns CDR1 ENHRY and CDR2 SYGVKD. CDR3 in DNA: TGTGCCATCAGTAGGAGCGGAAACCACAATGAGCAGTTCTTC. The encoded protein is CAISRSGNHNEQFF.

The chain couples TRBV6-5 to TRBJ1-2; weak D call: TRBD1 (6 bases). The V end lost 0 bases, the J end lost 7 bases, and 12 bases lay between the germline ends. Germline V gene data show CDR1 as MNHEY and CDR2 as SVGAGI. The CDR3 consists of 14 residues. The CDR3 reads CASSYSSGGGGYTF. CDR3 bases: TGTGCCAGCAGTTACTCATCCGGGGGCGGTGGCTACACCTTC.

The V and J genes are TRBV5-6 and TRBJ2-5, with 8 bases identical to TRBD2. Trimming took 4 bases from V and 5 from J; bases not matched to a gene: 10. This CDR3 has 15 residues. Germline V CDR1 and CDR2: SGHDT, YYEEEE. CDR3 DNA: TGTGCCAGCAGCGGCGGAGCGGGAGTGGGGGAGACCCAGTACTTC. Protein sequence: CASSGGAGVGETQYF.

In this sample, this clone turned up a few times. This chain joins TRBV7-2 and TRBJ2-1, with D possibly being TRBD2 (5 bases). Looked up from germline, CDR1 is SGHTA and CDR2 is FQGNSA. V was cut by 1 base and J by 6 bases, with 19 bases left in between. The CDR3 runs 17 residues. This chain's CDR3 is CASSLVVRVDYPNEQFF. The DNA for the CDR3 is TGTGCCAGCAGCTTAGTGGTGCGGGTGGATTACCCCAATGAGCAGTTCTTC.

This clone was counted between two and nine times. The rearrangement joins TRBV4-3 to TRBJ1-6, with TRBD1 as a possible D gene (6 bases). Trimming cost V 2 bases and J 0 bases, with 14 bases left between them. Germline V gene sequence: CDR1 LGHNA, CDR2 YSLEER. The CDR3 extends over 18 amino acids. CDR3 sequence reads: CASSQFRGGRSYNSPLHF. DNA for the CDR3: TGCGCCAGCAGCCAATTCCGGGGGGGCCGCTCCTATAATTCACCCCTCCACTTT.

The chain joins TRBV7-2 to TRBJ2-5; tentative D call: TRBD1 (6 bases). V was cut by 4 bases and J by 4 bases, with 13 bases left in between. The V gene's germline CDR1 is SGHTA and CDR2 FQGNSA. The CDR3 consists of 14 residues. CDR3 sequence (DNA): TGTGCCAGCAGCTCGACCTACAGGGTAGAGACCCAGTACTTC. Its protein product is CASSSTYRVETQYF. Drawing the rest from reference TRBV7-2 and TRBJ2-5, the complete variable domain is GAGVSQSPSNKVTEKGKDVELRCDPISGHTALYWYRQSLGQGLEFLIYFQGNSAPDKSGLPSDRFSAERTGGSVSTLTIQRTQQEDSAVYLCASSSTYRVETQYFGPGTRLLVL.

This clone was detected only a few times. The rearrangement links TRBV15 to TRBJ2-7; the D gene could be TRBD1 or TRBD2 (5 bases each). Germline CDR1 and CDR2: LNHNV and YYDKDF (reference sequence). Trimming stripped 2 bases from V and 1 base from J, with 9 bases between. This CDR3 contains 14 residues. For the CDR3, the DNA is TGTGCCACCAGCAGATCGGGACCGTCCTACGAGCAGTACTTC. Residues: CATSRSGPSYEQYF.

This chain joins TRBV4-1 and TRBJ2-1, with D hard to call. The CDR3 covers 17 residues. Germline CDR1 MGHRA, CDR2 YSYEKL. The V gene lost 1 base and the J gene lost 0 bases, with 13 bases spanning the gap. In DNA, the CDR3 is TGCGCCAGCAGCCAAGGGGTTGTCTACAGCTCCTACAATGAGCAGTTCTTC. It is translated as CASSQGVVYSSYNEQFF.

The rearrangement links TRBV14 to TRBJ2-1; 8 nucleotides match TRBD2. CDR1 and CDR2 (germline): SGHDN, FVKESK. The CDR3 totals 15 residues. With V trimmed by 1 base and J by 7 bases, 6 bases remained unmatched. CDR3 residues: CASSQALLAVNEQFF. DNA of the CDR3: TGTGCCAGCAGCCAAGCGCTACTAGCGGTTAATGAGCAGTTCTTC.

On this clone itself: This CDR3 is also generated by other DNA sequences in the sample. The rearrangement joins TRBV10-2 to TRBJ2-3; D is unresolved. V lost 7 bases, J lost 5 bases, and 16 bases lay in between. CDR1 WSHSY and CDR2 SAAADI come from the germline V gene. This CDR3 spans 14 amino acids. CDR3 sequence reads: CASKVSLAQDTQYF. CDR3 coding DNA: TGCGCCAGCAAAGTTAGTCTGGCCCAAGATACGCAGTATTTT.

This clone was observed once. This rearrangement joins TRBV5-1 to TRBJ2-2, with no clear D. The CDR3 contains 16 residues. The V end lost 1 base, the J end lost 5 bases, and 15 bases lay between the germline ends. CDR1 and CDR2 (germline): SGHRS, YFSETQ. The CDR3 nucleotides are TGCGCCAGCAGCTTGACTTTAAGGGTCGGGACCGGGGAGCTGTTTTTT. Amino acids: CASSLTLRVGTGELFF.

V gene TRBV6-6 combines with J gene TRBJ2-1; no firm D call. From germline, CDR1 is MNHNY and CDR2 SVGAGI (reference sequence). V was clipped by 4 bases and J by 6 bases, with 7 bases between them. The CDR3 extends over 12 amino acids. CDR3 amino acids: CASSSGFNEQFF. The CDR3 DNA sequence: TGTGCCAGCAGTTCTGGATTCAATGAGCAGTTCTTC.

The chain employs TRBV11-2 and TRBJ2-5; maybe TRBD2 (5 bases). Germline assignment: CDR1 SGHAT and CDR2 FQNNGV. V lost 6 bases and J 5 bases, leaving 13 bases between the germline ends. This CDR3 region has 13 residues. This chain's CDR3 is CASRADREETQYF. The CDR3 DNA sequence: TGTGCCAGCAGGGCTGATAGGGAGGAGACCCAGTACTTC.

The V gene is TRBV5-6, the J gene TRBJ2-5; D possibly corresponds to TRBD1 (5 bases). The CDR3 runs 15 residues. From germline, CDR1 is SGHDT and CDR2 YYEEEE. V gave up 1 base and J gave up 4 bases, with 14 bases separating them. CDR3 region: CASSLRQGRGETQYF. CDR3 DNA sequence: TGTGCCAGCAGCTTGAGGCAGGGTCGAGGAGAGACCCAGTACTTC.

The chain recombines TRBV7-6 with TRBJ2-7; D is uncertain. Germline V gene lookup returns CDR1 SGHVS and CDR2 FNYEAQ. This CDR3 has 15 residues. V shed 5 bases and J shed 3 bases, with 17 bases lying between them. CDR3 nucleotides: TGTGCCAGCAGCGAGAAACACGGGCCGCACTACGAGCAGTACTTC. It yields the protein CASSEKHGPHYEQYF.

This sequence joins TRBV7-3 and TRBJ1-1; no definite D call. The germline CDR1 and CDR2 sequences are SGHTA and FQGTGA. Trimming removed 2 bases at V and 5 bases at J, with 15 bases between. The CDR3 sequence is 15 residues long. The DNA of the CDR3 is TGTGCCAGCAGCTTAGATGGGGTAGGGTTAACTGAAGCTTTCTTT. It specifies CASSLDGVGLTEAFF.

DNA for the CDR3: TGTGCCAGCAGTTGGGGACCACCCAACAATGAGCAGTTCTTC. It specifies CASSWGPPNNEQFF. The chain joins TRBV6-6 to TRBJ2-1; perhaps D is TRBD1 or TRBD2 (5 bases each). Trimming stripped 4 bases from V and 5 bases from J, with 12 bases between. Germline V gene data show CDR1 as MNHNY and CDR2 as SVGAGI (reference sequence). CDR3 length: 14 residues.

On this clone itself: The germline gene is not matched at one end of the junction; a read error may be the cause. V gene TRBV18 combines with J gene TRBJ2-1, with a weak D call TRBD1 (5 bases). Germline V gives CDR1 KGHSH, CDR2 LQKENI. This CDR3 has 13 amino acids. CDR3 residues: CASSPPGANEQFF. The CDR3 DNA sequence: TGTGCCAGCTCGCCACCTGGGGCCAATGAGCAGTTCTTC.

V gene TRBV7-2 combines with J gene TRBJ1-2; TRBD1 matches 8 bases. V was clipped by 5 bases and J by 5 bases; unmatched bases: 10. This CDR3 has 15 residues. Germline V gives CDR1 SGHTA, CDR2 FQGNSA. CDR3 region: CASSPRTGTHYGYTF. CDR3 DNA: TGTGCCAGCAGCCCCAGGACAGGGACTCATTATGGCTACACCTTC.

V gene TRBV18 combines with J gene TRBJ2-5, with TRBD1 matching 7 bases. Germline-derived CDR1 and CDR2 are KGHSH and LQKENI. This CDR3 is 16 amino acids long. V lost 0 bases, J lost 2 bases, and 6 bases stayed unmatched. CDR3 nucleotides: TGTGCCAGCTCACCACCGTTGATGGACAGGCAAGAGACCCAGTACTTC. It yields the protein CASSPPLMDRQETQYF.

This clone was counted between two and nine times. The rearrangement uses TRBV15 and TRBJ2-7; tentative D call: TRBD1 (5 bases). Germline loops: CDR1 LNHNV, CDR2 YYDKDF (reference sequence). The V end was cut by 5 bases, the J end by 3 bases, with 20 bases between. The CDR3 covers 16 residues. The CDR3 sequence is CATSSRAGFSGYEQYF. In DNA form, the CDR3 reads TGTGCCACCAGCTCTCGGGCAGGGTTTTCGGGCTACGAGCAGTACTTC.

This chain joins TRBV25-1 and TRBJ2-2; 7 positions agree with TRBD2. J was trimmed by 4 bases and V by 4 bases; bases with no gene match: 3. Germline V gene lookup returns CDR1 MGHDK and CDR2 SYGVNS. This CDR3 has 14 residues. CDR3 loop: CASSGGGPTGELFF. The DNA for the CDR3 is TGTGCCAGCAGTGGGGGAGGGCCCACCGGGGAGCTGTTTTTT. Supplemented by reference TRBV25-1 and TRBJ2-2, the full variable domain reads EADIYQTPRYLVIGTGKKITLECSQTMGHDKMYWYQQDPGMELHLIHYSYGVNSTEKGDLSSESTVSRIRTEHFPLTLESARPSHTSQYLCASSGGGPTGELFFGEGSRLTVL.

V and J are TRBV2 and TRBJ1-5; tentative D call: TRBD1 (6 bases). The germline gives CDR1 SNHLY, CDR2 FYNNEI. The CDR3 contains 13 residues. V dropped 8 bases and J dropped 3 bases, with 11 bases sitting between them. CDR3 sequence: CASRDNYNQPQHF. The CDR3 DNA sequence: TGTGCCAGCCGGGACAACTACAATCAGCCCCAGCATTTT.

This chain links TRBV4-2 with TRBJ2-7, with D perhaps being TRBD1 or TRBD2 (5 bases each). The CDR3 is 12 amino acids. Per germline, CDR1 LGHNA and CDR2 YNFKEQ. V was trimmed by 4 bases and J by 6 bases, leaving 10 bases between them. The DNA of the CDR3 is TGTGCCAGCAGCCCGGGACGGTCCGAGCAGTACTTC. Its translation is CASSPGRSEQYF.

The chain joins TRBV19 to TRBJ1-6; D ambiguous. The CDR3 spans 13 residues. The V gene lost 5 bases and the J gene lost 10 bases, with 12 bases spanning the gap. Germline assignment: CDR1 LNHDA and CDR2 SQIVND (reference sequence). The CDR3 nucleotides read TGTGCCAGTAGTGAGGATCGGGAGTCACCCCTCCACTTT. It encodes CASSEDRESPLHF.

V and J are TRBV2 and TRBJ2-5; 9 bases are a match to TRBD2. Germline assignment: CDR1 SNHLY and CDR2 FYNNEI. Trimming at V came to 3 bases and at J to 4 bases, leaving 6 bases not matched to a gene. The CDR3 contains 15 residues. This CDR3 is CASSERGGRVETQYF. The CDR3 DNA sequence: TGTGCCAGCAGTGAGCGGGGGGGGCGGGTAGAGACCCAGTACTTC.

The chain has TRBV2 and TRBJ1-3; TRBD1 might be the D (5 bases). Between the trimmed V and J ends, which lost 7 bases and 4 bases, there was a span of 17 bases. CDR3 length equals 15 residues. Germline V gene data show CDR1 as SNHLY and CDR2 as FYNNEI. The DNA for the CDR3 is TGTGCCAGCAACCGGGCGGTGGGGACGGGAAACACCATATATTTT. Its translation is CASNRAVGTGNTIYF.